The rows below give T cell receptor beta chains drawn from one sample of a study of molecular identifiers for immune sequencing clone quantification. TCRdb called the PCR reads again in MiXCR, with one record for every CDR3 protein. The sample lists about 70,000 distinct CDR3 sequences, 18% occurring once. Sequenced: naive CD8+ T cells from blood, with Jurkat cell RNA spiked in. These receptors were obtained from a human donor in good health. Some libraries in this study had Jurkat cell RNA spiked in. CDR3s include the opening cysteine and the closing phenylalanine or tryptophan.

V gene,CDR3 protein
TRBV6-5,CASSYSRFAPTTDTQYF
TRBV5-1,CASSPALAGGSSDTQFF
TRBV11-2,CASSYAGSHGDEQYF
TRBV6-5,CASSYSTGLVMYEQYF
TRBV20-1,CSARGWIREGTEAFF
TRBV4-1,CASTDTAKREKLFF
TRBV28,CASSLAVYEQYF
TRBV4-3,CASSLGLAGGGDEQFF
TRBV20-1,CSARSPMTSETYEQYF
TRBV11-2,CASVKREDSYNEQFF
TRBV5-3,CASSLEGGTTRPNEQFF
TRBV6-5,CASRDFSAPYEQYF
TRBV6-5,CASAPQGPNTEAFF
TRBV27,CASSPQGLWTEAFF
TRBV28,CASSFRGETDTQYF
TRBV19,CASSIDREGDQPQHF
TRBV28,CASSLFRGSTDTQYF
TRBV23-1,CASSQRADPVSLPRNHEQYF
TRBV5-6,CASSLWAAYEQYF
TRBV6-2/TRBV6-3,CASRLIQGTGANVLTF
TRBV19,CASRERESYNEQFF
TRBV7-6,CASSLPGTGELFF
TRBV29-1,CSVCGLAGGRSSYEQYF
TRBV6-6,CASSPGRGTYEQYF
TRBV27,CASSLSPAGRTDTQYF
TRBV11-2,CASSFPTRHERASTDTQYF
TRBV7-6,CASSPSGPAGELFF
TRBV6-6,CASGSGWSILTGELFF
TRBV2,CASSDFQGDTYEQYF
TRBV5-1,CASSYGSGNYEQYF
TRBV7-9,CASSPFFGVYNEQFF
TRBV27,CASSLWGGGTYEQYF
TRBV19,CASSAQGAEPQHF
TRBV7-9,CASSLVPLEQFF
TRBV5-6,CASREQGTNQPQHF
TRBV6-5,CASSYTGESTDTQYF
TRBV7-8,CASSLARGSNQPQHF
TRBV27,CASTEIGGHSYNEQFF
TRBV6-5,CASRPDLNDYEKLFF
TRBV27,CASSPGAVEISGELFF
TRBV27,CASSYPPAGRGLDEQFF
TRBV27,CASSLRPAGGGETQCF